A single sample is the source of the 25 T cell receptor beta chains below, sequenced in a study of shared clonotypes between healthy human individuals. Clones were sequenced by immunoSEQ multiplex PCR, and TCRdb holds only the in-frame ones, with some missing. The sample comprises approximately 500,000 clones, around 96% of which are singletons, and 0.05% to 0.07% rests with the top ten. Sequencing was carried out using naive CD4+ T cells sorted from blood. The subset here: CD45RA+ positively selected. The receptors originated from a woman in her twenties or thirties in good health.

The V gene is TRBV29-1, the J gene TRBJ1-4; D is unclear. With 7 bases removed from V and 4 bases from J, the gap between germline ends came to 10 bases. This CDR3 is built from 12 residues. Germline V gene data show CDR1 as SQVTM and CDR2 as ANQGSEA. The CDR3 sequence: CSGRGGNEKLFF. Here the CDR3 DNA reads TGCAGCGGCAGAGGTGGTAATGAAAAACTGTTTTTT.

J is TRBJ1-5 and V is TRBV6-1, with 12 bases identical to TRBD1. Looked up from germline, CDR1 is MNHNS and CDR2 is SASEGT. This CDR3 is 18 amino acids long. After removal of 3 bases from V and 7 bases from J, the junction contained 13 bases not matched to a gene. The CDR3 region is CASSDIRDRGRGFQPQHF. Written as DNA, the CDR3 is TGTGCCAGCAGTGACATTCGGGACAGGGGGCGCGGATTCCAGCCCCAGCATTTT.

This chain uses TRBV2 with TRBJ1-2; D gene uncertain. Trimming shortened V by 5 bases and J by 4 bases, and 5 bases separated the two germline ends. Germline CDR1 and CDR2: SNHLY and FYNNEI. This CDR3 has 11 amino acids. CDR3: CASSLTYGYTF. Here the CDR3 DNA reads TGTGCCAGCAGTTTGACCTATGGCTACACCTTC.

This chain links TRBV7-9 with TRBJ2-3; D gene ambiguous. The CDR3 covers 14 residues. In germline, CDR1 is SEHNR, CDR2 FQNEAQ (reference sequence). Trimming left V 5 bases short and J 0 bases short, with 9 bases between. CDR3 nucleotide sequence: TGTGCCAGCAGCCCAGACCCTAGCACAGATACGCAGTATTTT. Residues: CASSPDPSTDTQYF.

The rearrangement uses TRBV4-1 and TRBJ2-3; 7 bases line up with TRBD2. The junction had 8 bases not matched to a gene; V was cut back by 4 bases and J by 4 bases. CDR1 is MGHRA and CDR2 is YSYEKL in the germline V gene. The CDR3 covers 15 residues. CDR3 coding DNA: TGCGCCAGCAGCCGGGACTTGCGGGAGTCAGATACGCAGTATTTT. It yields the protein CASSRDLRESDTQYF.

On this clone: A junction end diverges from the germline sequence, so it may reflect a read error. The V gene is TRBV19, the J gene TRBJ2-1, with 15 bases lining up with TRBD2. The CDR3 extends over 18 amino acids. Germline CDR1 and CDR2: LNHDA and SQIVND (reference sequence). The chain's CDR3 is CASSSPGTSGRSVNKQFF. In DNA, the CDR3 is TGTGCCAGTAGTAGCCCCGGGACTAGCGGGAGGTCCGTCAATAAGCAGTTCTTC.

CDR3 in amino acids: CASSERTDTQYF. The CDR3 region has the DNA TGCGCCAGCAGTGAGCGCACAGATACGCAGTATTTT. The rearrangement links TRBV10-2 to TRBJ2-3; no clear D. Germline values: CDR1 WSHSY, CDR2 SAAADI. This CDR3 has 12 amino acids. The V end was cut by 2 bases, the J end by 1 base, with 1 base between.

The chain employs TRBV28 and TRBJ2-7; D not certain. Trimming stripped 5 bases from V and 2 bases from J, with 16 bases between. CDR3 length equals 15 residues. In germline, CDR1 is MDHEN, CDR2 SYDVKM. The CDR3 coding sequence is TGTGCCAGCAGTCGTCCCCAGGCTTTGGCCTACGAGCAGTACTTC. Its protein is CASSRPQALAYEQYF. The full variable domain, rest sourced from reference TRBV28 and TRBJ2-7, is DVKVTQSSRYLVKRTGEKVFLECVQDMDHENMFWYRQDPGLGLRLIYFSYDVKMKEKGDIPEGYSVSREKKERFSLILESASTNQTSMYLCASSRPQALAYEQYFGPGTRLTVT.

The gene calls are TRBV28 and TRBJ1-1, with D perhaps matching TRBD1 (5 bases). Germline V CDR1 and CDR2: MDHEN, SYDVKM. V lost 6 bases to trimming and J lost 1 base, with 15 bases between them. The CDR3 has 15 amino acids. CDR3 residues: CASSLTGPANTEAFF. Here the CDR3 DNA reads TGTGCCAGCAGCCTCACAGGCCCAGCGAACACTGAAGCTTTCTTT.

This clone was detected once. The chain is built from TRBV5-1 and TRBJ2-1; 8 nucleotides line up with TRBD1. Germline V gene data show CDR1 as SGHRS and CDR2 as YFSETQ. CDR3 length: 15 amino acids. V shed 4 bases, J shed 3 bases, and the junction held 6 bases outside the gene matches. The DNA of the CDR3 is TGCGCCAGCAGCAGAGGACAGGGAGGCTACAATGAGCAGTTCTTC. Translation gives CASSRGQGGYNEQFF.

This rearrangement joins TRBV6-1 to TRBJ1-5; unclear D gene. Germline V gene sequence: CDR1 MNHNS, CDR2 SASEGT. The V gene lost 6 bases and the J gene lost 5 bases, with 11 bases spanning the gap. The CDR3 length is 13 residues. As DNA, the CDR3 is TGTGCCAGCAGCCGGACGGCAGATCAGCCCCAGCATTTT. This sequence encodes CASSRTADQPQHF.

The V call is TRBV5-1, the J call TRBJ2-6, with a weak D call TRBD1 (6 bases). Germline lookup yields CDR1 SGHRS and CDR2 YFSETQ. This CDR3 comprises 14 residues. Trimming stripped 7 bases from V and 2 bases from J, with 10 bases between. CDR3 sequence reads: CASLRTAGANVLTF. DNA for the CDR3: TGCGCCAGCTTGAGGACAGCTGGGGCCAACGTCCTGACTTTC.

The CDR3 spells CASSLRRSSYNEQFF. CDR3 coding DNA: TGCGCCAGCAGCTTGCGGCGAAGCTCCTACAATGAGCAGTTCTTC. The genes are TRBV5-1 and TRBJ2-1, with D unresolved. Trimming stripped 1 base from V and 0 bases from J, with 8 bases between. Germline loops: CDR1 SGHRS, CDR2 YFSETQ. The CDR3 has 15 residues.

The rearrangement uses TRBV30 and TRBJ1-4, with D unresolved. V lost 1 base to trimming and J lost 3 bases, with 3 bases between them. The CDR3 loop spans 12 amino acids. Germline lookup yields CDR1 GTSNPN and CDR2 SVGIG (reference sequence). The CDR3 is CAWSGPNEKLFF. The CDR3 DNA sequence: TGTGCCTGGAGTGGTCCTAATGAAAAACTGTTTTTT.

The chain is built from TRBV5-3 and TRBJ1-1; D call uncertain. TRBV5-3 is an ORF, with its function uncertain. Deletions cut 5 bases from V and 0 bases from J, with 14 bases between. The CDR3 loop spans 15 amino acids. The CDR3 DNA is TGTGCCAGAAGACAGCCCGGAGGAGTGAACACTGAAGCTTTCTTT. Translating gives CARRQPGGVNTEAFF.

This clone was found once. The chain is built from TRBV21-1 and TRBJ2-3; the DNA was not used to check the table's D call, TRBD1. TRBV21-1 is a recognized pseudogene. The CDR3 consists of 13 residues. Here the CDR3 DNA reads TGTGCCAGCAGCAAAGTTTTCCCAAATACGCAGTATTTT. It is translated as CASSKVFPNTQYF.

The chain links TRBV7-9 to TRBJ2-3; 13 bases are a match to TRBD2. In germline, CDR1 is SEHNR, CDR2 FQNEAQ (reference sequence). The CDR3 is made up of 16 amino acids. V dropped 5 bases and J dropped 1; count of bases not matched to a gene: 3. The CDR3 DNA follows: TGTGCCAGCAGCGAAGGGACTAGCGGGGGCACAGATACGCAGTATTTT. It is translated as CASSEGTSGGTDTQYF.

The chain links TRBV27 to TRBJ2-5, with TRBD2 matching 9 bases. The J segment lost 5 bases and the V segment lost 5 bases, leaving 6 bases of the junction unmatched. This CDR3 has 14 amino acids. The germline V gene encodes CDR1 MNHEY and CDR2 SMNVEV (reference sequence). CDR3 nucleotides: TGTGCCAGCAGTCCTCAGACTAGCGGCGAGACCCAGTACTTC. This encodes CASSPQTSGETQYF.

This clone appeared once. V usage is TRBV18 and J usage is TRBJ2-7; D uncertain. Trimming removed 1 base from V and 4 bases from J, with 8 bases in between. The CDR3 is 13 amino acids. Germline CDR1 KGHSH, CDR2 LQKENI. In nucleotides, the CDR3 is TGTGCCAGCTCACCACTGCCCGGGTACGAGCAGTACTTC. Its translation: CASSPLPGYEQYF.

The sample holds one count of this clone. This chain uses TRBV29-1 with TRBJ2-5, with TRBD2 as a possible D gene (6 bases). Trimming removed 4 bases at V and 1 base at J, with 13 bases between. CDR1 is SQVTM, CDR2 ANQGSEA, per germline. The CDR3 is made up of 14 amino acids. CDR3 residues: CSVVSSGSQETQYF. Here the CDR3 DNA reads TGCAGCGTTGTTTCCAGCGGGTCCCAAGAGACCCAGTACTTC.

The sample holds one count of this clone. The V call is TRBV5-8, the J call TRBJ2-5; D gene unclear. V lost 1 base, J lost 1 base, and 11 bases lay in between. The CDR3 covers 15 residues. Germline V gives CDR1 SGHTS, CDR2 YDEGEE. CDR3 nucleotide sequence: TGTGCCAGCAGCTTGTGGGATCCCGGCCAAGAGACCCAGTACTTC. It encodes CASSLWDPGQETQYF.

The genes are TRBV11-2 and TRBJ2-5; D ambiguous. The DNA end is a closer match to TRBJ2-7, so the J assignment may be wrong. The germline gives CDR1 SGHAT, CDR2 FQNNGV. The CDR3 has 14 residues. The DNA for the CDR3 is TGTGCCAGCAGCTTAGAGCCGGCCCCCTCCGAGCAGTACTTC. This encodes CASSLEPAPSEQYF.

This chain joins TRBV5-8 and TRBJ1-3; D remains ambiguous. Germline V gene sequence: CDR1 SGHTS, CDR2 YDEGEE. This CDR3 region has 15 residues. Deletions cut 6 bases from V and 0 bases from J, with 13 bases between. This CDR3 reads CASNRGADSGNTIYF. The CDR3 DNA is TGTGCCAGCAATCGGGGTGCCGACTCTGGAAACACCATATATTTT.

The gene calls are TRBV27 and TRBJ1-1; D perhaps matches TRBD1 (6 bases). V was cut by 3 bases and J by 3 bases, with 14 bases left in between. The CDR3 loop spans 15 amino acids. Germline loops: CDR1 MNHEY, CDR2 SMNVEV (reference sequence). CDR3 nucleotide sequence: TGTGCCAGCAGTTTTTCGCCGAGGGGGGACACTGAAGCTTTCTTT. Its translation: CASSFSPRGDTEAFF.

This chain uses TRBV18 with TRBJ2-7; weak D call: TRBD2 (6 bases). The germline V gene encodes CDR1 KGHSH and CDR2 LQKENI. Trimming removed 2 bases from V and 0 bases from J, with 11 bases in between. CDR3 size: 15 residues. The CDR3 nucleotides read TGTGCCAGCTCACCATTACGGGAGAGCTCCTACGAGCAGTACTTC. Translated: CASSPLRESSYEQYF.